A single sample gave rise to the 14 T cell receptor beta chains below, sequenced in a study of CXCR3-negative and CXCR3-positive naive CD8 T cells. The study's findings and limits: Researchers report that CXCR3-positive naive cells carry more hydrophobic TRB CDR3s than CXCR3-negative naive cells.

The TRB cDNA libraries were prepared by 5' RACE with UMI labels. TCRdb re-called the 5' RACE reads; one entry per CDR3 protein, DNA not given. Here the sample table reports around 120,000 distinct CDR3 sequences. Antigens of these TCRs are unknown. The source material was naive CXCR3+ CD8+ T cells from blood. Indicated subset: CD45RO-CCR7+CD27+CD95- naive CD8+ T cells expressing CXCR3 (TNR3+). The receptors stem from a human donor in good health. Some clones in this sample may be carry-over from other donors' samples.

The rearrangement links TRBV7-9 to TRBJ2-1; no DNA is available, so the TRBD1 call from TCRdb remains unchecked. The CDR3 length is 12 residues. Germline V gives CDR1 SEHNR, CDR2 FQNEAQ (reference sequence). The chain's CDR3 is CASSWGIDEQFF.

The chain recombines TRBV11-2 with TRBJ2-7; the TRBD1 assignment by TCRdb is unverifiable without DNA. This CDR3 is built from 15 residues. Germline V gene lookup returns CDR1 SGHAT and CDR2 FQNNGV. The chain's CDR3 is CASSANPDIYYEQYF.

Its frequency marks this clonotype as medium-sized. The chain's CDR3 is CSVRDREGAEAFF. The rearrangement uses TRBV29-1 and TRBJ1-1; absent DNA, TCRdb's TRBD1 call cannot be checked. Germline V gene lookup returns CDR1 SQVTM and CDR2 ANQGSEA. The CDR3 has 13 amino acids.

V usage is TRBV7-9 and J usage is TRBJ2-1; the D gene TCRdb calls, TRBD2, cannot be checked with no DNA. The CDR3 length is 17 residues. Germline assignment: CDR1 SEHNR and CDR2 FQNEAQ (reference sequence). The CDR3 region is CASSLGPTSGGLNEQFF.

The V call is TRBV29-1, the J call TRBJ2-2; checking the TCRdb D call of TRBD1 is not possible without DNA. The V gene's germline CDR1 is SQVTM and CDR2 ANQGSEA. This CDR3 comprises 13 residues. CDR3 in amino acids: CSVVSGDTGELFF.

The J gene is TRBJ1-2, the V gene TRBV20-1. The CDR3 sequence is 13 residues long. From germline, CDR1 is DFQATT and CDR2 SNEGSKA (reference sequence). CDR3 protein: CSARAEGTYGYTF.

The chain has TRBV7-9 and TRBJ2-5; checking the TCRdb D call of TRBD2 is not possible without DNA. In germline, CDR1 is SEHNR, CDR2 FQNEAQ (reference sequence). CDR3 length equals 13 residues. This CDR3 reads CASRTTRKETQYF.

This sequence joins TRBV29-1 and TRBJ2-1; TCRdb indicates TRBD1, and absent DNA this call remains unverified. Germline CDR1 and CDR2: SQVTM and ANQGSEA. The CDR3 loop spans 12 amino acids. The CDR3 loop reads CSWGGEYNEQFF.

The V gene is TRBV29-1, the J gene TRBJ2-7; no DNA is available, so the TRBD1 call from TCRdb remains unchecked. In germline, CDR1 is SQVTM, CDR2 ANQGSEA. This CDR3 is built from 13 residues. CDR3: CSGTGTDTYEQYF.

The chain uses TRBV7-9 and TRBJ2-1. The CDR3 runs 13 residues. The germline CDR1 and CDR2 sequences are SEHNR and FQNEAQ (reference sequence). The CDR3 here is CASSLVNSNEQFF.

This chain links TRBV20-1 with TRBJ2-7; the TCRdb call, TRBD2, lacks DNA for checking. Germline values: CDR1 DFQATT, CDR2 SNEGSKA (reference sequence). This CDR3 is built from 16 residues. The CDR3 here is CSAGTSGTLLVDEQYF.

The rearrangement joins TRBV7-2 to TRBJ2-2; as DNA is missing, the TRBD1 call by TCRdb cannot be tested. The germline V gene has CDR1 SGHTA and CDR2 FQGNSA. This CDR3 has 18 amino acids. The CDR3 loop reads CASSTRQTGTAYPGELFF. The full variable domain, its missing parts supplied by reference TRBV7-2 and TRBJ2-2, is GAGVSQSPSNKVTEKGKDVELRCDPISGHTALYWYRQSLGQGLEFLIYFQGNSAPDKSGLPSDRFSAERTGGSVSTLTIQRTQQEDSAVYLCASSTRQTGTAYPGELFFGEGSRLTVL.

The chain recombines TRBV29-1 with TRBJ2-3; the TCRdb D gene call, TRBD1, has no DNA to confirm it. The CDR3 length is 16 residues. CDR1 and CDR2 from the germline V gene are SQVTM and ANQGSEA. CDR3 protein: CSVEVGQGNLGDTQYF.

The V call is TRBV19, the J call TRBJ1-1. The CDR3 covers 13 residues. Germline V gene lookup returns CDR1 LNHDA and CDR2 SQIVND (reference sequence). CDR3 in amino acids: CASNGEMNTEAFF.